This T cell receptor (beta chain) was observed in a study of identical twins. Study observations and caveats: A lower insertion count was a feature of abundant cord blood beta clonotypes, with no such feature in memory repertoires.

Germline V gives CDR1 MNHEY, CDR2 SVGEGT. V lost 2 bases to trimming and J lost 2 bases, with 15 bases between them. This CDR3 is 16 amino acids long. Everyone who donated was a healthy Caucasian. On this clonotype itself: Its antigen remains unknown.

It was template switching that added a universal primer site, and there were unique molecular identifiers on the cDNA. MiXCR, run by TCRdb on the 5' RACE reads, gives a single entry per CDR3 protein. The sample has about 520,000 distinct CDR3 sequences; approximately 22% are singletons. These sequences were also reported in another study, on T cells expressing NK-cell markers.

The chain has TRBV6-2 or TRBV6-3 and TRBJ2-5; D unresolved. The source material was CD4+ T cells sorted from blood. This clonotype originated in a young woman in good health. The CDR3 sequence: CASSYMRGRPQETQYF. The CDR3, as DNA: TGTGCCAGCAGTTACATGCGTGGACGGCCACAAGAGACCCAGTACTTC.